A selection of T cell receptor beta chains follows, all from one sample in a study of T-cell memory formation after mild COVID-19. MiXCR, applied by TCRdb to the 5' RACE reads, yields one record per CDR3 protein. This table holds about 27,000 distinct CDR3 sequences, less than 8% found once. The sample was PBMCs or a T cell subset sorted from them (not recorded which). These TCRs come from an adult woman who had mild COVID-19 (a few samples of this study predate the infection). Cell type and time point are not known. Each CDR3 is given with its conserved first and last residue. D genes are given only for firm matches. Some rows have no size entry. The others give once, few or many, or a class for an expanded clone.

many | NA | TRBJ1-1 | TRBV28 | CASSSGIVRMNTEAFF | TGTGCCAGCAGTTCCGGGATAGTAAGAATGAACACTGAAGCTTTCTTT
many | NA | TRBJ2-1 | TRBV9 | CASSPPGTDYNEQFF | TGTGCCAGCAGCCCACCGGGGACGGACTACAATGAGCAGTTCTTC
many | NA | TRBJ1-2 | TRBV9 | CASSSSNRNYGYTF | TGTGCCAGCAGCTCATCGAACAGGAACTATGGCTACACCTTC
many | NA | TRBJ1-2 | TRBV11-2 | CASSPGGRIYGYTF | TGTGCCAGCAGTCCAGGAGGTCGGATCTATGGCTACACCTTC
medium-sized | TRBD1 | TRBJ2-3 | TRBV7-8 | CASRQTGQSTDTQYF | TGTGCCAGCAGACAAACGGGACAGAGCACAGATACGCAGTATTTT
many | TRBD1 | TRBJ2-3 | TRBV10-3 | CATGTDTDTQYF | TGTGCCACAGGGACAGACACAGATACGCAGTATTTT
many | TRBD1 | TRBJ2-7 | TRBV12-3/TRBV12-4 | CASYTDRGPSYEQYF | TGTGCCAGCTATACCGACAGGGGGCCCTCCTACGAGCAGTACTTC
many | NA | TRBJ2-2 | TRBV6-5 | CASSYSSSVGELFF | TGTGCCAGCAGTTACAGTTCGTCAGTCGGGGAGCTGTTTTTT
many | NA | TRBJ1-3 | TRBV7-9 | CASSKRRGSYPGNTIYF | TGTGCCAGCAGCAAACGACGGGGGTCATACCCCGGAAACACCATATATTTT
many | NA | TRBJ1-1 | TRBV6-1 | CASSEDGESTEAFF | TGTGCCAGCAGTGAAGATGGGGAGTCCACTGAAGCTTTCTTT
many | NA | TRBJ1-1 | TRBV7-3 | CASSLTGEDTEAFF | TGTGCCAGCAGCTTAACGGGGGAGGACACTGAAGCTTTCTTT
NA | NA | TRBJ2-1 | TRBV5-1 | CASSLAQTPNNEQFF | TGCGCCAGCAGCTTGGCACAGACTCCGAACAATGAGCAGTTCTTC
many | NA | TRBJ2-1 | TRBV2 | CASIELGVYNEQFF | TGTGCCAGCATCGAGCTGGGGGTCTACAATGAGCAGTTCTTC
many | NA | TRBJ2-1 | TRBV7-6 | CASSQHGTEQFF | TGTGCCAGCAGCCAGCATGGGACTGAGCAGTTCTTC
many | NA | TRBJ2-7 | TRBV3-1 | CASSQVSYEQYF | TGTGCCAGCAGCCAAGTTAGTTACGAGCAGTACTTC
many | NA | TRBJ2-3 | TRBV7-9 | CASSYVSSTDTQYF | TGTGCCAGCAGCTATGTCTCTAGCACAGATACGCAGTATTTT
few | TRBD1 | TRBJ2-7 | TRBV7-9 | CASSALDRDTYEQYF | TGTGCCAGCAGCGCACTCGACAGGGACACCTACGAGCAGTACTTC
many | NA | TRBJ2-7 | TRBV18 | CASSPLVRPYEQYF | TGTGCCAGCTCACCATTAGTCAGACCCTACGAGCAGTACTTC
NA | NA | TRBJ1-2 | TRBV20-1 | CSASDSYGYTF | TGCAGTGCCTCAGACAGCTATGGCTACACCTTC
many | TRBD1 | TRBJ1-5 | TRBV12-3/TRBV12-4 | CASSFATGRNQPQHF | TGTGCCAGCAGTTTTGCGACAGGGAGGAATCAGCCCCAGCATTTT
many | NA | TRBJ1-2 | TRBV25-1 | CASRNRNGRNLNF | TGTGCCAGCAGGAACAGGAACGGTCGTAACCTCAACTTC
many | NA | TRBJ2-7 | TRBV24-1 | CATSDNLSYEQYF | TGTGCCACCAGTGATAACTTGAGCTACGAGCAGTACTTC
few | TRBD1 | TRBJ2-2 | TRBV30 | CAWRRLDRGNTGELFF | TGTGCCTGGAGACGTCTGGACAGGGGGAACACCGGGGAGCTGTTTTTT
many | TRBD1 | TRBJ2-2 | TRBV6-2/TRBV6-3 | CANGQGDTGELFF | TGTGCCAACGGACAGGGCGACACCGGGGAGCTGTTTTTT
many | NA | TRBJ2-5 | TRBV4-1 | CASSPGTSKETQYF | TGCGCCAGCAGCCCCGGAACCAGTAAGGAGACCCAGTACTTC
NA | TRBD1 | TRBJ2-6 | TRBV19 | CASSIAKGTGDAGANVLTF | TGTGCCAGTAGTATAGCAAAGGGGACAGGGGACGCTGGGGCCAACGTCCTGACTTTC
many | TRBD1 | TRBJ1-5 | TRBV27 | CASSLTGTGNQPQHF | TGTGCCAGCAGCTTGACCGGGACAGGGAATCAGCCCCAGCATTTT
many | NA | TRBJ2-5 | TRBV7-2 | CASSPVHKGPAGKTQYF | TGTGCCAGCAGCCCCGTGCACAAGGGCCCGGCGGGGAAGACCCAGTACTTC
many | TRBD2 | TRBJ2-3 | TRBV6-4 | CASSETGGTDTQYF | TGTGCCAGCAGTGAAACGGGAGGGACAGATACGCAGTATTTT
many | NA | TRBJ2-7 | TRBV7-2 | CASSSAYEQYF | TGTGCCAGCAGCTCAGCCTACGAGCAGTACTTC
many | NA | TRBJ1-1 | TRBV18 | CASSPSEGVMNTEAFF | TGTGCCAGCTCACCATCTGAGGGAGTGATGAACACTGAAGCTTTCTTT
many | NA | TRBJ2-6 | TRBV5-5 | CASSLVVRFLSGANVLTF | TGTGCCAGCAGCTTGGTCGTCAGATTCCTCTCTGGGGCCAACGTCCTGACTTTC
many | NA | TRBJ2-7 | TRBV7-9 | CASSLVMGGLAYEQYF | TGTGCCAGCAGCTTAGTCATGGGTGGGCTAGCCTACGAGCAGTACTTC
many | NA | TRBJ2-1 | TRBV24-1 | CATSDRGTVINEQFF | TGTGCCACCAGTGACAGGGGAACGGTGATTAATGAGCAGTTCTTC
many | TRBD1 | TRBJ2-1 | TRBV9 | CASSAPGQGTYNEQFF | TGTGCCAGCAGCGCCCCGGGACAGGGTACCTACAATGAGCAGTTCTTC
many | NA | TRBJ1-1 | TRBV27 | CASSLFNQDKAFF | TGTGCCAGCAGTTTATTCAACCAGGATAAAGCTTTCTTT
many | NA | TRBJ2-3 | TRBV7-2 | CASSLSGLDTQYF | TGTGCCAGCAGCTTATCCGGGTTAGATACGCAGTATTTT
medium-sized | TRBD1 | TRBJ2-7 | TRBV5-1 | CASSSLTGGPTYEQYF | TGCGCCAGCAGTTCCCTCACAGGGGGCCCAACCTACGAGCAGTACTTC
NA | TRBD1 | TRBJ2-4 | TRBV20-1 | CSARDPVQAGGENIQYF | TGCAGTGCTAGAGATCCCGTGCAAGCAGGGGGCGAAAACATTCAGTACTTC
many | NA | TRBJ1-1 | TRBV28 | CASSGTALNTEAFF | TGTGCCAGCAGTGGGACGGCATTGAACACTGAAGCTTTCTTT
many | NA | TRBJ1-3 | TRBV7-2 | CASSLNPNTIYF | TGTGCCAGCAGCTTAAACCCCAACACCATATATTTT